This TCR beta chain was identified in a study of T cell responses to AZD1222 COVID-19 vaccine. The table lists this clone with a few counts. Profiled with immunoSEQ multiplex PCR; TCRdb holds only in-frame clones, not every one. The data contain 65,000 to 95,000 clones, roughly 85% of them seen just once; the ten biggest clones take up over 9.5%. Second-dose recipients at about 4 or about 12 weeks were treated as one pooled group. Trimming stripped 5 bases from V and 4 bases from J, with 12 bases between. Germline V lookup: CDR1 SGHTA, CDR2 FQGTGA. There are 13 residues in the CDR3. Sequencing was performed on peripheral blood, taken 28 days after the second AZD1222 dose. The receptor was derived from an adult who received the AZD1222 COVID-19 vaccine. This chain uses TRBV7-3 with TRBJ2-7; D not resolved. The CDR3 loop is CASSVRSNYEQYF. The CDR3 nucleotides are TGTGCCAGCAGCGTCAGATCTAATTACGAGCAGTACTTC.